A few counts support the clone carrying this T cell receptor (beta chain). The sample comes from a study of blood T cell repertoires in COVID-19. Whole-study context: The samples span acute and convalescent COVID-19 from the United States, Italy and Spain. Sample material is recorded as cDNA or gDNA derived from T cells, B-cell-depleted T cells, or PBMCs.

Original methodology: Reference gene primer amplification gave estimated nucleated cell counts. Repertoires were generated with immunoSEQ multiplex PCR, while TCRdb's copy carries only in-frame clones and drops some. V and J calls and clone size are those listed in that table; D and trimming were worked out from the DNA. The table shows 65,000 to 90,000 clones, with approximately 79% occurring only once. The CDR3 length is 16 residues. Trimming took 3 bases from V and 7 from J; bases not matched to a gene: 14. Germline V gives CDR1 LNHDA, CDR2 SQIVND (reference sequence). This chain joins TRBV19 and TRBJ1-2; 7 bases map to TRBD1. Sequenced: peripheral blood. This TCR was sampled from a man between 60 and 75 years old with active or convalescent COVID-19. In DNA, the CDR3 is TGTGCCAGTAGTATCCTTCTTTTTGAGACAGGGTTTGGCTACACCTTC. Translation gives CASSILLFETGFGYTF.